The 31 T cell receptor beta chains given below trace back to one sample, sequenced in a study of early T cells in non-severe SARS-CoV-2 infection. One entry per CDR3 protein results from TCRdb running MiXCR on the 5' RACE reads. The sample lists 25,000 to 35,000 distinct CDR3 sequences; 6.6% were seen once. The sequencing input was whole blood. These receptors came from an adult who was a healthcare worker with PCR-confirmed SARS-CoV-2 infection or an uninfected control (not recorded which).

This clonotype was detected ten times or more. V gene TRBV5-1 combines with J gene TRBJ2-1, with TRBD2 matching 8 bases. Per the germline V gene, CDR1 is SGHRS and CDR2 is YFSETQ. With 2 bases clipped from V and 7 bases from J, the junction kept 8 bases outside the gene matches. There are 15 residues in the CDR3. CDR3 region: CASSFLTSGGNEQFF. The CDR3 DNA sequence: TGCGCCAGCAGCTTCCTAACTAGCGGAGGGAATGAGCAGTTCTTC.

This clonotype was recorded many times. The chain recombines TRBV5-5 with TRBJ2-6, with TRBD1 as a possible D gene (5 bases). From germline, CDR1 is SGHKS and CDR2 YYEKEE (reference sequence). Trimming removed 6 bases at V and 0 bases at J, with 10 bases between. This CDR3 has 15 amino acids. The CDR3 region is CASTLDSSGANVLTF. CDR3 sequence (DNA): TGTGCCAGCACCCTCGACAGCTCTGGGGCCAACGTCCTGACTTTC.

This clonotype has ten or more counts. The genes are TRBV7-9 and TRBJ2-1; D is ambiguous. Germline values: CDR1 SEHNR, CDR2 FQNEAQ (reference sequence). V was trimmed by 3 bases and J by 1 base, leaving 4 bases between them. The CDR3 length is 13 residues. CDR3 sequence reads: CASSFYSYNEQFF. The DNA for the CDR3 is TGTGCCAGCAGCTTTTATTCCTACAATGAGCAGTTCTTC.

This clonotype has ten or more counts. This chain links TRBV20-1 with TRBJ2-3; D ambiguous. V was shortened by 3 bases and J by 2 bases, with 6 bases between the two germline ends. This CDR3 has 12 residues. Germline assignment: CDR1 DFQATT and CDR2 SNEGSKA (reference sequence). The CDR3 nucleotides read TGCAGTGCTAGTTTCTCCACAGATACGCAGTATTTT. This encodes CSASFSTDTQYF.

This clonotype was seen many times. This chain connects TRBV12-2 to TRBJ2-3. TRBV12-2 represents a pseudogene. CDR3 length: 13 residues. CDR3 nucleotides: TGTGCAAGTCGCTCTAGTAGCACAGATACGCAGTATTTT. Amino acids: CASRSSSTDTQYF.

This clonotype was observed at least ten times. The J gene is TRBJ2-3, the V gene TRBV7-3; D gene unclear. The V end lost 5 bases, the J end lost 9 bases, and 15 bases lay between the germline ends. The germline V gene has CDR1 SGHTA and CDR2 FQGTGA. This CDR3 contains 13 residues. CDR3 in DNA: TGTGCCAGCAGCGTTGATAGGCGAGGCACGCAGTATTTT. It encodes CASSVDRRGTQYF.

This clonotype was detected ten times or more. This rearrangement joins TRBV12-3 or TRBV12-4 to TRBJ2-1, with 11 bases matching TRBD2. The length of the CDR3 is 17 residues. Trimming took 6 bases from V and 6 from J; bases not matched to a gene: 13. The CDR3 sequence: CASRADLGSGRANEQFF. In DNA form, the CDR3 reads TGTGCCAGCAGGGCCGACTTAGGTAGCGGGAGGGCCAATGAGCAGTTCTTC.

This clonotype was detected many times. The rearrangement uses TRBV7-9 and TRBJ1-1; the D is unclear. Germline V gives CDR1 SEHNR, CDR2 FQNEAQ (reference sequence). The CDR3 loop spans 13 amino acids. With 5 bases removed from V and 3 bases from J, the gap between germline ends came to 10 bases. The CDR3 protein is CASSPQGDTEAFF. CDR3 in DNA: TGTGCCAGCAGCCCTCAAGGAGACACTGAAGCTTTCTTT. Filled out from reference TRBV7-9 and TRBJ1-1, the complete variable domain reads DTGVSQNPRHKITKRGQNVTFRCDPISEHNRLYWYRQTLGQGPEFLTYFQNEAQLEKSRLLSDRFSAERPKGSFSTLEIQRTEQGDSAMYLCASSPQGDTEAFFGQGTRLTVV.

This clonotype was seen ten or more times. A junction end diverges from the germline sequence, so it may reflect a read error. The chain is built from TRBV7-9 and TRBJ2-7; D perhaps matches TRBD2 (5 bases). The germline V gene has CDR1 SEHNR and CDR2 FQNEAQ (reference sequence). This CDR3 region has 11 residues. This CDR3 is CASSPDYGQYF. CDR3 in DNA: TGTGCCAGCAGCCCAGACTACGGGCAGTACTTC.

The V call is TRBV20-1, the J call TRBJ2-4; D may be TRBD1 or TRBD2 (5 bases each). V dropped 0 bases and J dropped 4 bases, with 22 bases sitting between them. This CDR3 is 18 amino acids long. The germline gives CDR1 DFQATT, CDR2 SNEGSKA (reference sequence). The CDR3 bases are TGCAGTGCTAGAGAACGGGACGGCTTCGGTACTTGGAAAAACATTCAGTACTTC. Its translation: CSARERDGFGTWKNIQYF.

The sample holds many counts of this clonotype. The chain couples TRBV5-1 to TRBJ2-7, with 8 nucleotides matching TRBD1. Germline trimming cut 5 bases from V and 0 bases from J; bases unmatched to any gene: 4. CDR1 is SGHRS and CDR2 is YFSETQ in the germline V gene. The CDR3 is 14 residues long. The CDR3 coding sequence is TGCGCCAGCAGTCACGGGACAGGCTCCTACGAGCAGTACTTC. Translated: CASSHGTGSYEQYF.

This clonotype has ten or more counts. This sequence joins TRBV29-1 and TRBJ2-1; either TRBD1 or TRBD2 may supply D (5 bases each). The CDR3 has 15 residues. CDR1 is SQVTM, CDR2 ANQGSEA, per germline. V was trimmed by 5 bases and J by 0 bases, leaving 14 bases between them. In DNA form, the CDR3 reads TGCAGCGTTCTGGGACGCCGGAGCTCCTACAATGAGCAGTTCTTC. It translates to CSVLGRRSSYNEQFF.

This clonotype was counted many times. The rearrangement uses TRBV12-3 or TRBV12-4 and TRBJ1-2, with D possibly TRBD1 on 5 matching bases. The CDR3 is 15 amino acids. V was trimmed by 7 bases and J by 8 bases, leaving 23 bases between them. CDR3 bases: TGTGCCAGCACCGCGCGACAGACCATAAACGGGGGCTACACCTTC. This translates into CASTARQTINGGYTF.

This clonotype was recorded a few times. This chain joins TRBV7-9 and TRBJ2-3, with D unresolved. V lost 6 bases, J lost 3 bases, and 13 bases lay in between. This CDR3 is 14 amino acids long. Germline V CDR1 and CDR2: SEHNR, FQNEAQ (reference sequence). The CDR3, as DNA: TGTGCCAGCAGTGAGAGAGGTGCGACAGATACGCAGTATTTT. Amino acid sequence: CASSERGATDTQYF. Full variable domain (outside the CDR3, taken from reference TRBV7-9 and TRBJ2-3): DTGVSQNPRHKITKRGQNVTFRCDPISEHNRLYWYRQTLGQGPEFLTYFQNEAQLEKSRLLSDRFSAERPKGSFSTLEIQRTEQGDSAMYLCASSERGATDTQYFGPGTRLTVL.

This clonotype is categorized as medium-sized. The V call is TRBV10-1, the J call TRBJ1-2; D remains ambiguous. This CDR3 spans 14 amino acids. Germline V CDR1 and CDR2: WNHNN, SYGVQD (reference sequence). V gave up 0 bases and J gave up 1 base, with 6 bases separating them. The CDR3 reads CASSESRDNYGYTF. DNA of the CDR3: TGCGCCAGCAGTGAGTCGCGGGATAACTATGGCTACACCTTC.

This clonotype has ten or more counts. The J gene is TRBJ1-1, the V gene TRBV3-1; a weak D match, TRBD1 (5 bases). CDR1 and CDR2 from the germline V gene are LGHDT and YNNKEL (reference sequence). V lost 1 base to trimming and J lost 5 bases, with 20 bases between them. The CDR3 covers 17 residues. CDR3 amino acids: CASSQVTQGPRGTEAFF. CDR3 nucleotides: TGTGCCAGCAGCCAAGTCACCCAGGGCCCTCGGGGGACTGAAGCTTTCTTT.

This clonotype was recorded many times. The J gene is TRBJ2-1, the V gene TRBV6-5, with a weak D call TRBD2 (6 bases). The germline V gene encodes CDR1 MNHEY and CDR2 SVGAGI. CDR3 length: 17 amino acids. The germline V and J ends were trimmed by 4 bases and 1 base, with 17 bases remaining between them. The CDR3 sequence: CASSFTYRRGSYNEQFF. Written as DNA, the CDR3 is TGTGCCAGCAGTTTCACTTACCGCCGGGGGTCCTACAATGAGCAGTTCTTC.

This clonotype was found many times. The chain carries TRBV14 and TRBJ2-5; D gene unclear. Germline V lookup: CDR1 SGHDN, CDR2 FVKESK. The CDR3 is 13 amino acids. Trimming stripped 4 bases from V and 0 bases from J, with 6 bases between. The CDR3 nucleotides read TGTGCCAGCAGCCGGAACCACCAAGAGACCCAGTACTTC. Translation gives CASSRNHQETQYF. The full variable domain, in which reference TRBV14 and TRBJ2-5 provide the parts outside the CDR3, is EAGVTQFPSHSVIEKGQTVTLRCDPISGHDNLYWYRRVMGKEIKFLLHFVKESKQDESGMPNNRFLAERTGGTYSTLKVQPAELEDSGVYFCASSRNHQETQYFGPGTRLLVL.

This chain links TRBV20-1 with TRBJ1-5; D is ambiguous. The CDR3 has 14 residues. The germline gives CDR1 DFQATT, CDR2 SNEGSKA (reference sequence). Trimming took 3 bases from V and 0 from J, leaving 9 bases between them. DNA of the CDR3: TGCAGTGCTAGTATACAGTATAGCAATCAGCCCCAGCATTTT. Protein product: CSASIQYSNQPQHF.

This clonotype was detected ten times or more. The V and J genes are TRBV14 and TRBJ1-2; D remains unclear. Trimming shortened V by 0 bases and J by 4 bases, and 12 bases separated the two germline ends. This CDR3 is 15 amino acids long. Germline V gene sequence: CDR1 SGHDN, CDR2 FVKESK. CDR3 protein: CASSQEENRGYGYTF. The CDR3 nucleotides read TGTGCCAGCAGCCAAGAAGAAAACAGAGGCTATGGCTACACCTTC.

The sample holds many counts of this clonotype. V usage is TRBV27 and J usage is TRBJ2-7, with 9 positions matching TRBD1. The CDR3 is 15 residues long. Trimming cost V 5 bases and J 4 bases; bases outside gene matches: 9. Germline CDR1 MNHEY, CDR2 SMNVEV (reference sequence). The CDR3 DNA is TGTGCCAGCAGTCCTCAGACAGGGGGTTATTACGAGCAGTACTTC. It translates to CASSPQTGGYYEQYF.

This clonotype was picked up a small number of times. The chain carries TRBV5-5 and TRBJ1-2; no firm D call. The CDR3 totals 14 residues. Trimming removed 4 bases at V and 2 bases at J, with 12 bases between. Germline CDR1 is SGHKS and CDR2 is YYEKEE (reference sequence). In nucleotides, the CDR3 is TGTGCCAGCAGCCCGCAGTGGGGAAACTATGGCTACACCTTC. Amino acids: CASSPQWGNYGYTF.

This clonotype is termed medium-sized. The rearrangement links TRBV6-6 to TRBJ1-1; D gene uncertain. Germline CDR1 and CDR2: MNHNY and SVGAGI (reference sequence). CDR3 length: 12 residues. Between the trimmed V and J ends, which lost 2 bases and 1 base, there was a span of 2 bases. CDR3 residues: CASSYANTEAFF. In nucleotides, the CDR3 is TGTGCCAGCAGTTACGCGAACACTGAAGCTTTCTTT.

This chain connects TRBV11-2 to TRBJ2-7; no clear D gene. The CDR3 extends over 12 amino acids. Germline V CDR1 and CDR2: SGHAT, FQNNGV. The V end was cut by 5 bases, the J end by 2 bases, with 7 bases between. CDR3 sequence: CASSTRTYEQYF. As DNA, the CDR3 is TGTGCCAGCAGCACCCGTACCTACGAGCAGTACTTC.

This chain joins TRBV27 and TRBJ2-7; 11 bases line up with TRBD2. CDR3 length: 14 amino acids. From germline, CDR1 is MNHEY and CDR2 SMNVEV (reference sequence). V lost 5 bases to trimming and J lost 2 bases; unmatched junction nucleotides: 2. The CDR3 region is CASSLLAGAYEQYF. CDR3 DNA sequence: TGTGCCAGCAGTCTACTAGCGGGGGCCTACGAGCAGTACTTC.

The chain links TRBV12-3 or TRBV12-4 to TRBJ2-4; 11 bases map to TRBD1. V was clipped by 3 bases and J by 0 bases; unmatched bases: 4. CDR3 length: 17 amino acids. CDR3 sequence: CASSFPDRGLAKNIQYF. The CDR3 DNA reads as TGTGCCAGCAGTTTCCCGGACAGGGGGCTAGCCAAAAACATTCAGTACTTC.

This clonotype came up many times. V and J are TRBV6-2 or TRBV6-3 and TRBJ2-1; D gene ambiguous. The length of the CDR3 is 13 residues. The V end lost 4 bases, the J end lost 4 bases, and 8 bases lay between the germline ends. Per germline, CDR1 MNHEY and CDR2 SVGEGT. This CDR3 is CASSFGRYNEQFF. CDR3 coding DNA: TGTGCCAGCAGTTTCGGCCGATACAATGAGCAGTTCTTC.

This clonotype has more than one count but fewer than ten. The chain employs TRBV18 and TRBJ1-3, with TRBD1 as a possible D gene (6 bases). V lost 3 bases to trimming and J lost 3 bases, with 15 bases between them. The CDR3 is 16 amino acids. Germline V gene lookup returns CDR1 KGHSH and CDR2 LQKENI. The CDR3 sequence is CASSPPGTTHGNTIYF. The CDR3 DNA follows: TGTGCCAGCTCACCTCCTGGGACAACTCATGGAAACACCATATATTTT.

This CDR3 reads CASIFSGSWGTDTQYF. As DNA, the CDR3 is TGTGCCAGCATATTCTCCGGGAGCTGGGGCACAGATACGCAGTATTTT. This chain connects TRBV28 to TRBJ2-3; TRBD2 might be the D (6 bases). Trimming shortened V by 7 bases and J by 1 base, and 18 bases separated the two germline ends. The CDR3 has 16 amino acids. Germline CDR1 is MDHEN and CDR2 is SYDVKM.

This clonotype was observed many times. The chain combines TRBV5-6 with TRBJ1-1, with TRBD1 matching 8 bases. CDR1 is SGHDT, CDR2 YYEEEE, per germline. CDR3 length equals 15 residues. The J segment lost 6 bases and the V segment lost 5 bases, leaving 12 bases of the junction unmatched. CDR3 nucleotides: TGTGCCAGCAGGGCCGGACAGGGTCCCCTCGCTGAAGCTTTCTTT. Translating it yields CASRAGQGPLAEAFF.

In this sample, this clonotype turned up many times. The genes are TRBV29-1 and TRBJ1-1, with D perhaps TRBD1 (5 bases). The V gene lost 6 bases and the J gene lost 6 bases, with 14 bases spanning the gap. There are 12 residues in the CDR3. From germline, CDR1 is SQVTM and CDR2 ANQGSEA. The CDR3 nucleotides are TGCAGCGTCAACCAGGGAAAAGCTGAAGCTTTCTTT. Translating gives CSVNQGKAEAFF.